This TCR beta chain is from a study of cytomegalovirus exposure and HLA in healthy donors. Study-level background: Caucasian-associated ancestry cluster membership applied to approximately 80% of under 450 genotyped donors.

Healthy bone marrow donors made up the cohort. Whole-study results and caveats: Certain sequence variants were highly shared and formed a cluster, and this cluster was likely a sequencing artifact.

The CDR3 extends over 15 amino acids. V dropped 0 bases and J dropped 4 bases, with 10 bases sitting between them. Germline-derived CDR1 and CDR2 are SGHNT and YENEEA. With respect to this clone: The antigen remains undetermined.

The PCR contained 60 Vbeta and 13 Jbeta primers. The repertoire was sequenced with immunoSEQ multiplex PCR; TCRdb's copy has only in-frame clones and lacks some. Counted here are 100,000 to 150,000 clones, around 82% occurring once; the ten biggest clones make up 11%. Sequencing input: PBMCs. V gene TRBV11-3 combines with J gene TRBJ2-1, with D uncertain. The receptor was derived from a man aged 25 to 40 in good health and CMV-seropositive. CDR3 coding DNA: TGTGCCAGCAGCTTAGAGGCAGGTTCTTACAATGAGCAGTTCTTC. Its translation is CASSLEAGSYNEQFF. Filled out from reference TRBV11-3 and TRBJ2-1, the complete variable domain reads EAGVVQSPRYKIIEKKQPVAFWCNPISGHNTLYWYLQNLGQGPELLIRYENEEAVDDSQLPKDRFSAERLKGVDSTLKIQPAELGDSAVYLCASSLEAGSYNEQFFGPGTRLTVL.